This T cell receptor beta chain was found in a study of T cell repertoires in cytomegalovirus infection. Whole-study context: Public TCR beta signatures marked donors with CMV infection and the matching HLA.

This clonotype has more than one count but fewer than ten. Its antigen remains unidentified. TCRdb reanalysed the reads using MiXCR and keeps one entry per CDR3 protein. The sample lists 62,000 or so distinct CDR3 sequences; around 20% were seen once. This TCR came from a human donor in good health (CMV status not recorded). Some clones in this sample may be carry-over from other donors' samples. Sequencing used CD8+ T cells from cultured PBMCs, obtained from culture after CMV antigen stimulation.

In DNA, the CDR3 is TGCAGCCCAGATACAGGAATGAACACTGAAGCTTTCTTT. It specifies CSPDTGMNTEAFF. V and J are TRBV20-1 and TRBJ1-1; D may be TRBD1 (5 bases). Germline loops: CDR1 DFQATT, CDR2 SNEGSKA (reference sequence). The CDR3 has 13 amino acids.